The rows below give T cell receptor beta chains drawn from one sample of a study of metastatic and nonmetastatic thyroid tumors. TCRdb reassembled clones from the PCR reads with MiXCR. The sample shows around 59,000 clones, 15% to 20% of them seen only once. Source material: blood. The receptors were gathered from a male donor with papillary thyroid cancer or a benign thyroid nodule (not recorded which). Some clones in this sample may be carry-over from other donors' samples. CDR3s include the opening cysteine and the closing phenylalanine or tryptophan. Fields, in order: V gene, J gene, clone size, D gene, CDR3 protein, CDR3 DNA. D genes are given only for firm matches. Size is stated for part of the rows, as once, few or many counts, or as a class when the clone is expanded.

TRBV20-1	TRBJ1-6	-	-	CSARVKGPNSPIHF	TGCAGTGCTAGAGTAAAAGGGCCGAATTCACCCATCCACTTT
TRBV6-5	TRBJ1-3	-	-	CASSPSFGGTTSGNTIYF	TGTGCCAGCAGCCCCTCTTTCGGAGGTACAACCTCTGGAAACACCATATATTTT
TRBV7-6	TRBJ2-1	many	-	CASSLALEGPSYNEQFF	TGTGCCAGCAGCTTAGCGCTAGAGGGGCCGTCCTACAATGAGCAGTTCTTC
TRBV5-8	TRBJ2-7	many	-	CASSKRGRGYEQYF	TGTGCCAGCAGCAAGAGGGGACGGGGCTACGAGCAGTACTTC
TRBV20-1	TRBJ2-1	many	-	CSASDSGGGSNEQFF	TGCAGTGCTAGCGACAGTGGGGGTGGAAGCAATGAGCAGTTCTTC
TRBV6-1	TRBJ1-5	few	-	CASNEVDNQAQHF	TGTGCCAGCAATGAGGTGGACAATCAGGCACAGCATTTT
TRBV5-6	TRBJ1-5	many	-	CASSRSTGIGNQPQHF	TGTGCCAGCAGCAGATCAACAGGGATCGGCAATCAGCCCCAGCATTTT
TRBV20-1	TRBJ2-1	many	-	CSAVAIDWISYNEQFF	TGCAGTGCCGTCGCGATAGACTGGATCTCCTACAATGAGCAGTTCTTC
TRBV11-1	TRBJ2-7	many	-	CASSLALAGLSSYEQYF	TGTGCCAGCAGCTTAGCGCTGGCAGGACTGAGCTCCTACGAGCAGTACTTC
TRBV30	TRBJ2-1	many	-	CAWSVNSYNEQFF	TGTGCCTGGAGTGTAAACTCCTACAATGAGCAGTTCTTC
TRBV5-6	TRBJ2-5	-	-	CASTLTGNPETQYF	TGTGCCAGCACCCTCACAGGGAACCCAGAGACCCAGTACTTC
TRBV9	TRBJ1-1	-	TRBD1	CASSAEGQTHTEAFF	TGTGCCAGCAGCGCAGAGGGACAGACACACACTGAAGCTTTCTTT
TRBV30	TRBJ1-1	many	-	CAWDEPLNTEAFF	TGTGCCTGGGACGAACCCTTGAACACTGAAGCTTTCTTT
TRBV27	TRBJ2-3	-	-	CASILPGDTQYF	TGTGCCAGCATTTTACCTGGGGATACTCAGTATTTT
TRBV20-1	TRBJ1-2	-	TRBD1	CSARDLPGGNYDYTF	TGCAGTGCTAGAGATCTCCCAGGGGGTAACTATGACTACACATTC
TRBV2	TRBJ2-7	few	TRBD1	CASIGTGSYYQYF	TGTGCCAGCATCGGGACAGGATCCTACTATCAGTACTTC
TRBV28	TRBJ1-2	-	TRBD1	CASREDRLGYYIF	TGTGCCAGCAGGGAGGACAGGCTCGGCTACTACATCTTC
TRBV20-1	TRBJ1-5	-	-	CSARDRVSGNQPQHF	TGCAGTGCTAGAGATCGGGTTTCGGGCAATCAGCCCCAGCATTTT
TRBV6-6	TRBJ2-1	few	-	CASSYGYSGSSYNEQFF	TGTGCCAGCAGTTACGGGTATAGCGGAAGCTCCTACAATGAGCAGTTCTTC
TRBV6-2/TRBV6-3	TRBJ1-5	many	-	CASSYTLEGYQPQHF	TGTGCCAGCAGTTACACTCTAGAGGGTTATCAGCCCCAGCATTTT
TRBV20-1	TRBJ2-7	few	-	CSAISGRGRSYEQYF	TGTAGTGCTATTTCGGGTAGGGGTCGCAGCTACGAGCAGTACTTC
TRBV6-1	TRBJ2-7	-	-	CASTLGSGDSYEQYF	TGTGCCAGCACCTTGGGTAGCGGCGACTCTTACGAGCAGTACTTC
TRBV5-4	TRBJ2-1	many	TRBD1	CASTLGTGLLSEQFF	TGTGCCAGCACCCTAGGGACAGGCCTCCTTAGTGAGCAGTTCTTC
TRBV12-3/TRBV12-4	TRBJ2-5	few	-	CASSWTAIETHYF	TGTGCCAGCAGTTGGACGGCCATAGAGACCCATTACTTC
TRBV24-1	TRBJ2-1	many	TRBD2	CATSDRSGSLVHNEQFF	TGTGCCACCAGTGACCGTAGCGGGAGCCTGGTACACAATGAGCAGTTCTTC
TRBV7-9	TRBJ2-3	many	TRBD1	CASSFPGGLDTQYF	TGTGCCAGCAGCTTTCCAGGGGGTTTAGATACGCAGTATTTT
TRBV30	TRBJ1-6	-	-	CACGASGDGHNSPLHF	TGTGCCTGTGGTGCCTCAGGGGACGGACATAATTCACCCCTCCACTTT
TRBV3-1	TRBJ2-5	many	TRBD2	CASQRAGGTETQYF	TGTGCCTCGCAGAGGGCGGGGGGGACGGAGACCCAGTACTTC
TRBV7-9	TRBJ2-1	many	TRBD2	CASSLTGTSAYNEQFF	TGTGCCAGCAGCTTGACCGGGACTAGCGCCTACAATGAGCAGTTCTTC
TRBV7-6	TRBJ2-2	many	-	CASSLSRAGHTGELFF	TGTGCCAGCAGCTTATCGCGCGCAGGCCACACCGGGGAGCTGTTTTTT
TRBV27	TRBJ1-2	many	-	CASSSSAHPNYGYTF	TGTGCCAGCAGTTCCTCCGCCCATCCTAACTATGGCTACACCTTC
TRBV9	TRBJ1-6	many	TRBD1	CASSAKQGALSPLHF	TGTGCCAGCAGCGCGAAACAGGGGGCCCTTTCACCCCTCCACTTT
TRBV5-8	TRBJ2-3	many	-	CASSLEVQGGGDTQYF	TGTGCCAGCAGCTTGGAAGTACAGGGAGGAGGTGATACGCAGTATTTT
TRBV12-3/TRBV12-4	TRBJ2-2	few	-	CASSSVRQNTWQLFF	TGTGCCAGCAGTTCCGTGCGACAGAACACCTGGCAGCTATTTTTT
TRBV14	TRBJ2-7	many	TRBD2	CASSQGLAGGYSSYEQYF	TGTGCCAGCAGCCAAGGACTAGCGGGGGGATATAGCTCCTACGAGCAGTACTTC
TRBV24-1	TRBJ1-3	many	-	CATQRGGSSGNTIYF	TGTGCCACTCAGAGGGGCGGAAGCTCTGGAAACACCATATATTTT
TRBV6-1	TRBJ2-7	many	TRBD1	CASTSPTGLEQYF	TGTGCCAGCACCTCACCGACAGGGCTCGAGCAGTACTTC
TRBV9	TRBJ1-2	many	-	CASSVASANYGYTF	TGTGCCAGCAGCGTAGCCAGCGCTAACTATGGCTACACCTTC
TRBV11-2	TRBJ2-1	many	TRBD1	CASSLGYGTGGNEQFF	TGTGCCAGCAGCTTGGGGTACGGGACAGGGGGGAATGAGCAGTTCTTC
TRBV20-1	TRBJ2-7	-	TRBD1	CSARASPGQGGYEQYF	TGCAGTGCTAGAGCCAGCCCGGGACAGGGGGGCTACGAGCAGTACTTC
TRBV7-8	TRBJ1-3	many	-	CASSLTGAPGNTIYF	TGTGCCAGCAGCTTGACAGGCGCACCTGGAAACACCATATATTTT
TRBV29-1	TRBJ2-1	-	-	CSGAGNEQFF	TGCAGCGGAGCTGGAAATGAGCAGTTCTTC
TRBV6-6	TRBJ1-1	-	TRBD1	CASSLQGLNTEAFF	TGTGCCAGCAGTCTACAGGGGCTGAACACTGAAGCTTTCTTT
TRBV4-1	TRBJ2-7	many	-	CASRLGAGETYEQYF	TGCGCCAGCAGACTAGGGGCAGGGGAGACCTACGAGCAGTACTTC